This TCR beta chain was sequenced for a study of T cell repertoires in cytomegalovirus infection. Study at large: CMV infection together with matching HLA type was indicated by public TCR beta signatures.

TCRdb reprocessed the reads with MiXCR, giving one entry per CDR3 protein. The table includes 150,000 to 200,000 distinct CDR3 sequences, approximately 28% detected once. The sequenced material came from PBMCs. This TCR derives from a human donor in good health (CMV status not recorded). Some clones in this sample may be carry-over from other donors' samples.

The chain's CDR3 is CASIASGEQFF. CDR3 DNA sequence: TGTGCCAGCATCGCGTCCGGAGAGCAGTTCTTC. The chain uses TRBV2 and TRBJ2-1, with D unclear. V lost 7 bases and J lost 10, with 11 bases in between. The CDR3 is made up of 11 amino acids. The V gene's germline CDR1 is SNHLY and CDR2 FYNNEI.